Listed here are 8 T cell receptor beta chains from one sample, sequenced in a study of OX40 agonist ivuxolimab in advanced cancers. Clones were sequenced by immunoSEQ multiplex PCR, and TCRdb holds only the in-frame ones, with some missing. The data show around 86,000 clones, with roughly 80% seen just once and approximately 2.6% held by the top ten. Sequences were derived from CD4+ or CD8+ T cells sorted from blood, sampled in a trial of the OX40 agonist ivuxolimab. These receptors all come from an adult with an advanced solid tumor such as melanoma, head and neck, liver or kidney cancer.

The chain recombines TRBV18 with TRBJ2-2; D is possibly TRBD1 or TRBD2 (6 bases each). V was pared by 3 bases and J by 0 bases, with 20 bases between. The CDR3 extends over 19 amino acids. Looked up from germline, CDR1 is KGHSH and CDR2 is LQKENI. The DNA of the CDR3 is TGTGCCAGCTCACCCAAAGGGCGGGACATATACTCGAACACCGGGGAGCTGTTTTTT. This codes for CASSPKGRDIYSNTGELFF.

This chain uses TRBV4-3 with TRBJ2-3, with D perhaps TRBD1 (7 bases). The CDR3 sequence is 17 residues long. The germline V and J ends were trimmed by 1 base and 2 bases, with 16 bases remaining between them. Germline V lookup: CDR1 LGHNA, CDR2 YSLEER. The DNA for the CDR3 is TGCGCCAGCAGCCAAGGGAGGGGACAGAGGGACACAGATACGCAGTATTTT. Protein product: CASSQGRGQRDTDTQYF.

The chain uses TRBV5-6 and TRBJ2-7, with D possibly TRBD1 on 7 matching bases. The CDR3 has 16 amino acids. The germline V gene has CDR1 SGHDT and CDR2 YYEEEE. The V end lost 4 bases, the J end lost 7 bases, and 24 bases lay between the germline ends. The CDR3 DNA follows: TGTGCCAGCAGCCCGATGGATCGGAAGGGGGCGGGAGAGCAGTACTTC. Translating gives CASSPMDRKGAGEQYF. The full variable domain, completed using reference TRBV5-6 and TRBJ2-7, is DAGVTQSPTHLIKTRGQQVTLRCSPKSGHDTVSWYQQALGQGPQFIFQYYEEEERQRGNFPDRFSGHQFPNYSSELNVNALLLGDSALYLCASSPMDRKGAGEQYFGPGTRLTVT.

This chain uses TRBV2 with TRBJ2-1; the D is unclear. The V end was cut by 8 bases, the J end by 8 bases, with 10 bases between. The germline gives CDR1 SNHLY, CDR2 FYNNEI. The CDR3 is made up of 11 amino acids. CDR3 amino acids: CASVIVDEQFF. The CDR3 DNA is TGTGCCAGCGTGATTGTCGATGAGCAGTTCTTC. The full variable domain, its missing parts supplied by reference TRBV2 and TRBJ2-1, is EPEVTQTPSHQVTQMGQEVILRCVPISNHLYFYWYRQILGQKVEFLVSFYNNEISEKSEIFDDQFSVERPDGSNFTLKIRSTKLEDSAMYFCASVIVDEQFFGPGTRLTVL.

The genes are TRBV4-1 and TRBJ1-2; 11 bases map to TRBD1. Germline V CDR1 and CDR2: MGHRA, YSYEKL. V lost 4 bases and J lost 6; bases outside the gene matches: 7. The CDR3 loop spans 15 amino acids. The CDR3 sequence: CASSPGQGAFDGYTF. As DNA, the CDR3 is TGCGCCAGCAGCCCCGGACAGGGGGCTTTCGATGGCTACACCTTC.

V gene TRBV10-3 combines with J gene TRBJ2-5, with 8 bases identical to TRBD2. This CDR3 has 14 residues. V lost 6 bases and J lost 5; bases outside the gene matches: 8. Per germline, CDR1 ENHRY and CDR2 SYGVKD. CDR3 nucleotide sequence: TGTGCCATCAGCCCCGGGACTAGTGCGGAGACCCAGTACTTC. Translation gives CAISPGTSAETQYF.

V and J are TRBV5-1 and TRBJ2-2, with D maybe TRBD2 (5 bases). Per germline, CDR1 SGHRS and CDR2 YFSETQ. V was clipped by 0 bases and J by 2 bases, with 8 bases between them. This CDR3 contains 15 residues. The CDR3 here is CASSLARVNTGELFF. CDR3 DNA: TGCGCCAGCAGCTTGGCGCGGGTAAACACCGGGGAGCTGTTTTTT.

CDR3 coding DNA: TGTGCCAGCAGTGAAAGACAGGGGGCCGGGGAGCTGTTTTTT. This sequence encodes CASSERQGAGELFF. The J gene is TRBJ2-2, the V gene TRBV6-1; 9 bases are shared with TRBD1. With 2 bases clipped from V and 6 bases from J, the junction kept 1 base outside the gene matches. Germline CDR1 MNHNS, CDR2 SASEGT. CDR3 length equals 14 residues.